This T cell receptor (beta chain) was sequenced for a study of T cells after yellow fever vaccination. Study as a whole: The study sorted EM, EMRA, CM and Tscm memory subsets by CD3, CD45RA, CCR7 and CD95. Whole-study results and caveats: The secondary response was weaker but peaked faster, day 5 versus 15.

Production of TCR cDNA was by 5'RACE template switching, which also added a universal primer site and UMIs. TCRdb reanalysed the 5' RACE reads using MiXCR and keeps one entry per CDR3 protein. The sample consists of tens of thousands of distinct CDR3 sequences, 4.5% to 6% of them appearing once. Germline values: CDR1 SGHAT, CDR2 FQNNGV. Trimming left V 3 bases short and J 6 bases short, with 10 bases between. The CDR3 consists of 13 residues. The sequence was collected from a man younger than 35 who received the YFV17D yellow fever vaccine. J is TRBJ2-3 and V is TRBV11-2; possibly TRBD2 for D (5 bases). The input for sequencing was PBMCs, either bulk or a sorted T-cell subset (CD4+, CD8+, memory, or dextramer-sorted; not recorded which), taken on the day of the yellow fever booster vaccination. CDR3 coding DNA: TGTGCCAGCAGCTTTTCCGGGAAGGATACGCAGTATTTT. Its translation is CASSFSGKDTQYF.